Listed below are T cell receptor beta chains from one sample, sequenced in a study of OX40 agonist ivuxolimab in advanced cancers. The protocol was immunoSEQ multiplex PCR, while the TCRdb copy is restricted to in-frame clones and leaves out a portion. The table records approximately 58,000 clones, approximately 85% of them present only once. Sequenced material: CD4+ or CD8+ T cells sorted from blood, taken in a trial of the OX40 agonist ivuxolimab. These receptors were collected from an adult with an advanced solid tumor such as melanoma, head and neck, liver or kidney cancer. Each CDR3 is given with its conserved first and last residue. The D gene is left open where the match is weak. Size tells how often a clone was seen (once, few, many) or the class of an expanded clone, and some rows leave it out.

>TRBJ1-5|NA|NA|TRBV2
TGTGCCAGCAGTGAAGCTAATCAGCCCCAGCATTTT
CASSEANQPQHF
>TRBJ1-1|few|NA|TRBV10-3
TGTGCCATCAGTGAAGAATCGGACACTGAAGCTTTCTTT
CAISEESDTEAFF
>TRBJ1-6|few|TRBD1|TRBV5-1
TGCGCCAGCAGCTCGGGACAGAATAATTCACCCCTCCACTTT
CASSSGQNNSPLHF
>TRBJ2-5|NA|TRBD2|TRBV27
TGTGCCAGCAGTACCCAGCGGGGGGGCGGAGAGACCCAGTACTTC
CASSTQRGGGETQYF
>TRBJ1-3|NA|NA|TRBV7-9
TGTGCCAGCAGCGATGGACTTAGCTCTGGAAACACCATATATTTT
CASSDGLSSGNTIYF
>TRBJ1-4|NA|TRBD1|TRBV9
TGTGCCAGCAGCCCCTTTTCACAGGGGGCCGAAGAACTGTTTTTT
CASSPFSQGAEELFF
>TRBJ2-2|NA|NA|TRBV9
TGTGCCAGCAGCCCCCGTGTCGGGGAGCTGTTTTTT
CASSPRVGELFF
>TRBJ1-2|once|TRBD1|TRBV19
TGTGCCAGTAGAAACAGGGACAGGGGGCTTGGCTACACCTTC
CASRNRDRGLGYTF
>TRBJ2-1|NA|NA|TRBV19
TGTGCCAGTAGTATTAGGTCACCCCCTAAAGATGAGCAGTTCTTC
CASSIRSPPKDEQFF
>TRBJ1-2|NA|TRBD1|TRBV10-3
TGTGCCATCAGCTCGGACAGGGAGGGTGGCTACACCTTC
CAISSDREGGYTF
>TRBJ2-6|NA|NA|TRBV19
TGTGCCAGTTCGCCGGGGTCTGGGGCCAACGTCCTGACTTTC
CASSPGSGANVLTF
>TRBJ1-1|NA|TRBD1|TRBV9
TGTGCCAGCAGCGTCCGGGACAGGGTTTTGAACACTGAAGCTTTCTTT
CASSVRDRVLNTEAFF
>TRBJ1-2|NA|NA|TRBV28
TGTGCCAGCAGTTTAACAGTCAGGGGCTATGGCTACACCTTC
CASSLTVRGYGYTF
>TRBJ2-7|NA|TRBD1|TRBV29-1
TGCAGCGCGGGACAGGGGGACTACGAGCAGTACTTC
CSAGQGDYEQYF
>TRBJ2-1|NA|TRBD1|TRBV7-3
TGTGCCAGCAGCCCTGGACAGGCGCCCTACAATGAGCAGTTCTTC
CASSPGQAPYNEQFF
>TRBJ1-1|NA|NA|TRBV18
TGTGCCAGCTCACCGGGTGCTGACCGCGGTGAAGCTTTCTTT
CASSPGADRGEAFF
>TRBJ2-1|NA|TRBD1|TRBV23-1
TGCGCCAGCAGACAGGGGCTTGGGGCTTACAATGAGCAGTTCTTC
CASRQGLGAYNEQFF
>TRBJ2-5|NA|NA|TRBV4-2
TGTGCCAGCAGCCAAGGGGGGGCCGGGGAGACCCAGTACTTC
CASSQGGAGETQYF
>TRBJ2-2|NA|NA|TRBV11-2
TGTGCCAGCAGCTTAGGCTCGTGGGTTGCGAACACCGGGGAGCTGTTTTTT
CASSLGSWVANTGELFF
>TRBJ1-1|NA|NA|TRBV7-2
TGTGCCAGCAGCGAACGTTCGAGGGTGGGGAACACTGAAGCTTTCTTT
CASSERSRVGNTEAFF
>TRBJ2-1|NA|NA|TRBV7-2
TGTGCCAGCAGCTTAGCGGGGGGGCTATATGAGCAGTTCTTC
CASSLAGGLYEQFF
>TRBJ1-4|NA|TRBD1|TRBV18
TGTGCCAGCTCACCGTTAAGGGGGCCCGGCACTAATGAAAAACTGTTTTTT
CASSPLRGPGTNEKLFF
>TRBJ2-7|NA|TRBD2|TRBV2
TGTGCCAGCAGGGGGACTAGCGGGGCTTACGAGCAGTACTTC
CASRGTSGAYEQYF
>TRBJ2-3|NA|TRBD2|TRBV5-1
TGCGCCAGCAGCTTCCCGGCTAGCGGGACTCAGGATACGCAGTATTTT
CASSFPASGTQDTQYF
>TRBJ2-1|few|TRBD2|TRBV4-2
TGTGCCAGCAGCCAAACTATAGCGGGAGGGCCATACAATGAGCAGTTCTTC
CASSQTIAGGPYNEQFF
>TRBJ2-1|NA|NA|TRBV4-1
TGCGCCAGCAGCCAAGTCGGTCCTAAGTCCTACAATGAGCAGTTCTTC
CASSQVGPKSYNEQFF
>TRBJ1-1|NA|NA|TRBV7-9
TGTGCCAGCAGGAGAGAGGTGAACACTGAAGCTTTCTTT
CASRREVNTEAFF
>TRBJ1-1|once|NA|TRBV5-1
TGCGCCAGCAGCTTGGAGACGGGGAACACTGAAGCTTTCTTT
CASSLETGNTEAFF
>TRBJ2-1|NA|TRBD1|TRBV28
TGTGCCAGCAGTTCACCCCCGGGACAGGGGACATACAATGAGCAGTTCTTC
CASSSPPGQGTYNEQFF
>TRBJ1-1|NA|NA|TRBV2
TGTGCCACCGGCGGGTGGACTGAAGCTTTCTTT
CATGGWTEAFF
>TRBJ1-2|NA|TRBD1|TRBV2
TGTGCCAGCAGTGAGCGGACAGGGAGTAGCTACACCTTC
CASSERTGSSYTF
>TRBJ1-1|once|NA|TRBV5-4
TGTGCCAGCAGCTTGGCCCAGGGCCTCAGGGGTGATGCTTTCTTT
CASSLAQGLRGDAFF
>TRBJ2-7|NA|NA|TRBV19
TGTGCCAGTAGTTACGAGCAGTACTTC
CASSYEQYF
>TRBJ2-5|NA|NA|TRBV11-2
TGTGCCAGCAGCTTAGAGGCAGAGACCCAGTACTTC
CASSLEAETQYF
>TRBJ2-7|NA|TRBD2|TRBV28
TGTGCCAGCATGTCCCGGGGGGGCCAAACCGGCGACGAGCAGTACTTC
CASMSRGGQTGDEQYF
>TRBJ2-7|NA|TRBD2|TRBV7-8
TGTGCCAGCACCGTAGGGCTAGCGGGAGGCTACGAGCAGTACTTC
CASTVGLAGGYEQYF
>TRBJ1-5|NA|NA|TRBV18
TGTGCCAGCTCCCAATGGGGAGGTAGCAATCAGCCCCAGCATTTT
CASSQWGGSNQPQHF
>TRBJ2-4|NA|TRBD2|TRBV5-1
TGCGCCAGCAGCTTCGGACTAGAAAACCACATTCAGTACTTC
CASSFGLENHIQYF
>TRBJ1-3|few|NA|TRBV4-1
TGCGCCAGCAGCTCTACCGACGGAAACACCATATATTTT
CASSSTDGNTIYF
>TRBJ2-1|NA|NA|TRBV19
TGTGCCAGTAGTATAATGACGGCGAGCAATGAGCAGTTCTTC
CASSIMTASNEQFF
>TRBJ2-2|NA|NA|TRBV27
TGTGCCAGCAGTCCACCGGGACCTACGAACACCGGGGAGCTGTTTTTT
CASSPPGPTNTGELFF
>TRBJ2-5|NA|TRBD1|TRBV27
TGTGCCAGCAGTAGGGACAGGGGGCACGAGACCCAGTACTTC
CASSRDRGHETQYF
>TRBJ2-1|NA|TRBD2|TRBV9
TGTGCCAGCAGCGTAGAGTCTAGCGGGATCGGGGAGCAGTTCTTC
CASSVESSGIGEQFF
>TRBJ1-2|NA|NA|TRBV5-6
TGTGCCAGCAGCTTGGGGCGGAACTATGGCTACACCTTC
CASSLGRNYGYTF
>TRBJ1-1|NA|NA|TRBV4-1
TGCGCCAGCAGCCAAGGGGGAGGGAACACTGAAGCTTTCTTT
CASSQGGGNTEAFF
>TRBJ1-1|NA|NA|TRBV30
TGTGCCTGGAGGGACGGTCCGAACACTGAAGCTTTCTTT
CAWRDGPNTEAFF
>TRBJ2-7|NA|TRBD1|TRBV4-2
TGTGCCAGCAGCCACCAAGGACAGGGCCGCTACGAGCAGTACTTC
CASSHQGQGRYEQYF
>TRBJ1-1|NA|NA|TRBV7-3
TGTGCCAGCAGCGCCCGCCAGGGGAACACTGAAGCTTTCTTT
CASSARQGNTEAFF
>TRBJ1-2|once|NA|TRBV4-1
TGCGCCAGCAGTCAAGGGGAGCAGGGCTATGGCTACACCTTC
CASSQGEQGYGYTF
>TRBJ2-7|once|TRBD1|TRBV11-3
TGTGCCAGCAGCTACAGGGGGCGAGAGCAGTACTTC
CASSYRGREQYF
>TRBJ1-1|NA|NA|TRBV5-1
TGCGCCAGCAGTACCCAGGAGGACACTGAAGCTTTCTTT
CASSTQEDTEAFF
>TRBJ2-7|NA|NA|TRBV13
TGTGCCAGCAGTCGAGGGAGATATTACGAGCAGTACTTC
CASSRGRYYEQYF
>TRBJ1-1|NA|NA|TRBV7-9
TGTGCCAGCAGCACACAACTCGGGGCGTCGAACACTGAAGCTTTCTTT
CASSTQLGASNTEAFF